This TCR beta chain was obtained from a study of T cells after posttransplantation cyclophosphamide. General study findings and limits: TRB clonality was highly associated with recipient CMV seropositivity and reactivation. Blood and skin or GI T cell repertoires showed limited TRB overlap. Later blood repertoires were often dominated by clones from the donor CD8+ memory compartment.

This clone was observed a few times. Its antigen is as yet unknown. The CDR3 totals 16 residues. CDR1 is LGHNA and CDR2 is YNFKEQ in the germline V gene. V lost 3 bases, J lost 5 bases, and 6 bases stayed unmatched. This table comes from immunoSEQ multiplex PCR, and its TCRdb copy is limited to in-frame clones, with some not included. The table records 50,000 to 65,000 clones, 70% to 90% of them present only once. This sequence originates from a man between 25 and 39 years old with a blood cancer, CMV-positive, and with a related stem cell donor. The sequencing sample was made of PBMCs. The rearrangement links TRBV4-2 to TRBJ2-1; 11 bases match TRBD2. The CDR3 DNA reads as TGTGCCAGCAGCCATTCCCTAGCGGGAGGCCACAATGAGCAGTTCTTC. This gives the protein CASSHSLAGGHNEQFF.